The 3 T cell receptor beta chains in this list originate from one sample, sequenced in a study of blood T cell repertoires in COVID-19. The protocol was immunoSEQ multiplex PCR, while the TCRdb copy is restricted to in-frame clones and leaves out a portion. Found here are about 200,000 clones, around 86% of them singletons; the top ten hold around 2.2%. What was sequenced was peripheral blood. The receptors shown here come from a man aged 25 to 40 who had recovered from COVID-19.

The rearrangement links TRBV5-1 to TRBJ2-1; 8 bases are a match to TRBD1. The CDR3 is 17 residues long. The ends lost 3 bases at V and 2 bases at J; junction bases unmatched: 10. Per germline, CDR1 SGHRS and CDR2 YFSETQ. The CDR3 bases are TGCGCCAGCAGCTGGAGGACAGGGCCTCCCACCTACAATGAGCAGTTCTTC. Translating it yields CASSWRTGPPTYNEQFF.

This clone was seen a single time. The CDR3 here is CATSDSGTGKFWAFF. CDR3 in DNA: TGTGCCACCAGTGATTCCGGGACAGGAAAGTTTTGGGCTTTCTTT. The V and J genes are TRBV24-1 and TRBJ1-1; 8 bases fit TRBD1. Germline V gene data show CDR1 as KGHDR and CDR2 as SFDVKD. V gave up 2 bases and J gave up 11 bases; unmatched junction bases: 12. The CDR3 covers 15 residues.

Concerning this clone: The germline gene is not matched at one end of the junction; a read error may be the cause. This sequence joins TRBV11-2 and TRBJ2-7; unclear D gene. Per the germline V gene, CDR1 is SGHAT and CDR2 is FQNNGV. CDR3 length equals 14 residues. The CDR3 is CASSLENFVFEEYF. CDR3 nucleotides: TGTGCCAGCAGCTTAGAGAATTTTGTTTTCGAGGAGTACTTC.